This TCR beta chain was observed in a study of T cells in Graves' hyperthyroidism and ophthalmopathy. Overall study results and limits: Model output signaled ophthalmopathy a median 6.5 months ahead of onset. Among thyroid clonotypes expanded above 0.001, most also appeared in blood.

Per the germline V gene, CDR1 is WSHSY and CDR2 is SAAADI. This CDR3 is 17 amino acids long. V shed 9 bases and J 1 base; nucleotides not matched to a gene: 15. RNA transcripts gave rise to amplified TCR beta CDR3 regions. During a first-round RT-PCR of the TCR CDR3, the HTBI primer set was used. One entry per CDR3 protein results from TCRdb running MiXCR on the multiplex PCR reads. The table has about 59,000 distinct CDR3 sequences, about 57% seen once; the top ten hold approximately 3.4%. In regard to this clonotype: Its antigen is not known.

Individuals with ophthalmopathy presented a Clinical Activity Score of at least 3, a NOSPECS grade of at least 4 and a duration under 3 months. Diagnoses used clinical symptoms, serum thyroxine and TRAb, thyroid ultrasound and orbital computed tomography. This chain links TRBV10-2 with TRBJ1-2, with 9 bases aligning to TRBD1. Sequenced sample: blood. The source is a woman in her sixties or seventies with Graves' ophthalmopathy. The CDR3, as DNA: TGCGCCAGTATCGGCCGGACAGGGGAAGGACTTAACTATGGCTACACCTTC. Amino acids: CASIGRTGEGLNYGYTF.